Following are 19 T cell receptor beta chains from one sample sequenced in a study of control samples from healthy donors and cancer patients. TCRdb's table, derived via immunoSEQ multiplex PCR, lists solely in-frame clones and lacks some. The top ten clones hold under 35% of a sample with more than 15,000 clones, roughly 80% of them seen once. Sequences were obtained from PBMCs. These receptors were taken from a man at least 80 years old with head and neck cancer.

The V and J genes are TRBV5-8 and TRBJ2-3; 8 nucleotides match TRBD1. J was trimmed by 0 bases and V by 4 bases; bases with no gene match: 19. The CDR3 loop spans 20 amino acids. Looked up from germline, CDR1 is SGHTS and CDR2 is YDEGEE. CDR3 coding DNA: TGTGCCAGCAGCCCTTACCAGGGGGCGAGCCGATCAGCTAGCACAGATACGCAGTATTTT. Encoded protein: CASSPYQGASRSASTDTQYF.

V gene TRBV5-1 combines with J gene TRBJ2-3; 9 bases align to TRBD2. CDR1 SGHRS and CDR2 YFSETQ come from the germline V gene. The CDR3 covers 16 residues. J gave up 1 base and V 4 bases, and 7 bases lay outside the gene matches. The CDR3 region is CASSTLVAGGTDTQYF. The CDR3 DNA reads as TGCGCCAGCAGCACCCTGGTAGCGGGAGGCACAGATACGCAGTATTTT.

The chain joins TRBV6-5 to TRBJ1-5; D possibly corresponds to TRBD1 (6 bases). The CDR3 has 13 amino acids. Germline CDR1 and CDR2: MNHEY and SVGAGI. V shed 8 bases and J shed 5 bases, with 13 bases lying between them. CDR3 loop: CASLGGYYQPQHF. The CDR3 DNA reads as TGTGCCAGCCTAGGGGGGTACTATCAGCCCCAGCATTTT.

The V gene is TRBV2, the J gene TRBJ2-7; D gene ambiguous. Per germline, CDR1 SNHLY and CDR2 FYNNEI. V was clipped by 0 bases and J by 4 bases, with 7 bases between them. This CDR3 has 13 amino acids. Written as DNA, the CDR3 is TGTGCCAGCAGTGAAGCGCCACGATACGAGCAGTACTTC. It encodes CASSEAPRYEQYF.

The V gene is TRBV5-1, the J gene TRBJ2-5; possible D gene TRBD2, 7 bases. Deletions cut 0 bases from V and 5 bases from J, with 20 bases between. Germline V lookup: CDR1 SGHRS, CDR2 YFSETQ. CDR3 length: 17 residues. The CDR3 spells CASSLGGGGSLGETQYF. The CDR3, as DNA: TGCGCCAGCAGCTTGGGGGGCGGGGGCTCCCTCGGGGAGACCCAGTACTTC. The whole variable domain, remainder taken from reference TRBV5-1 and TRBJ2-5, is KAGVTQTPRYLIKTRGQQVTLSCSPISGHRSVSWYQQTPGQGLQFLFEYFSETQRNKGNFPGRFSGRQFSNSRSEMNVSTLELGDSALYLCASSLGGGGSLGETQYFGPGTRLLVL.

This clone appeared a single time. The V gene is TRBV24-1, the J gene TRBJ2-1, with TRBD2 matching 14 bases. The ends lost 0 bases at V and 8 bases at J; junction bases unmatched: 5. Germline CDR1 and CDR2: KGHDR and SFDVKD. The CDR3 contains 17 residues. CDR3 sequence (DNA): TGTGCCACCAGTGATTTGGAGGGACTAGCGGGAGTGGATGAGCAGTTCTTC. Amino acid sequence: CATSDLEGLAGVDEQFF.

The chain uses TRBV7-9 and TRBJ2-7, with 7 bases aligning to TRBD1. Trimming at V came to 1 base and at J to 3 bases, leaving 6 bases not matched to a gene. The CDR3 is 15 amino acids. Germline values: CDR1 SEHNR, CDR2 FQNEAQ (reference sequence). CDR3 amino acids: CASSLVGRGIYEQYF. The CDR3 DNA follows: TGTGCCAGCAGCTTAGTAGGCAGGGGGATCTACGAGCAGTACTTC.

Concerning this clone: Other DNA sequences of this sample code for an identical CDR3. The V and J genes are TRBV11-2 and TRBJ2-7, with 8 positions matching TRBD2. CDR1 and CDR2 from the germline V gene are SGHAT and FQNNGV. The CDR3 has 15 amino acids. V trimming: 0 bases; J trimming: 3 bases; junction bases outside the gene matches: 4. CDR3 DNA sequence: TGTGCCAGCAGCTTAGAGGGGACTAGTCTCTACGAGCAGTACTTC. This encodes CASSLEGTSLYEQYF.

This clone has only a few counts. CDR3 sequence: CASSLGRYQETQYF. CDR3 DNA sequence: TGTGCCAGCAGCTTAGGCCGGTACCAAGAGACCCAGTACTTC. J is TRBJ2-5 and V is TRBV7-9; D call uncertain. V was pared by 1 base and J by 0 bases, with 6 bases between. Germline V lookup: CDR1 SEHNR, CDR2 FQNEAQ (reference sequence). The CDR3 spans 14 residues.

This clone was seen a single time. The gene calls are TRBV20-1 and TRBJ1-5; 10 bases agree with TRBD1. Germline V lookup: CDR1 DFQATT, CDR2 SNEGSKA (reference sequence). Unmatched junction bases numbered 8, after V lost 3 bases and J lost 3 bases. There are 16 residues in the CDR3. The CDR3 DNA follows: TGCAGTGCTAGTGACAGGGGGCGCGGTATCAATCAGCCCCAGCATTTT. Translated: CSASDRGRGINQPQHF.

The genes are TRBV30 and TRBJ2-7, with a possible D match to TRBD1 (6 bases). The V end lost 4 bases, the J end lost 7 bases, and 17 bases lay between the germline ends. This CDR3 has 13 residues. The germline CDR1 and CDR2 sequences are GTSNPN and SVGIG (reference sequence). Here the CDR3 DNA reads TGTGCCTGGACTGAAGGGGGTTTGGGGGAGCAGTACTTC. Translating it yields CAWTEGGLGEQYF.

The CDR3 spells CASRDRGGNYGYTF. The DNA for the CDR3 is TGTGCCAGCAGGGACAGGGGAGGTAACTATGGCTACACCTTC. The V gene is TRBV6-5, the J gene TRBJ1-2; 9 bases agree with TRBD1. This CDR3 region has 14 residues. Germline lookup yields CDR1 MNHEY and CDR2 SVGAGI. After removal of 6 bases from V and 1 base from J, the junction contained 3 bases not matched to a gene.

The chain combines TRBV28 with TRBJ1-5; TRBD1 matches 8 bases. The V gene end was trimmed by 3 bases and the J gene end by 7 bases; junction bases not matched to a gene: 8. Germline assignment: CDR1 MDHEN and CDR2 SYDVKM. This CDR3 spans 15 amino acids. CDR3 region: CASSFLTGELQPQHF. The CDR3 nucleotides read TGTGCCAGCAGTTTCTTGACAGGGGAACTGCAGCCCCAGCATTTT. The full variable domain, rest sourced from reference TRBV28 and TRBJ1-5, is DVKVTQSSRYLVKRTGEKVFLECVQDMDHENMFWYRQDPGLGLRLIYFSYDVKMKEKGDIPEGYSVSREKKERFSLILESASTNQTSMYLCASSFLTGELQPQHFGDGTRLSIL.

The chain is built from TRBV15 and TRBJ2-2, with 8 bases matching TRBD1. The CDR3 is 15 residues long. Germline CDR1 LNHNV, CDR2 YYDKDF (reference sequence). Losses at the gene ends were 1 base for V and 7 bases for J; bases not matched to a gene: 5. CDR3 residues: CATSRADRESGELFF. DNA for the CDR3: TGTGCCACCAGCAGAGCGGACAGGGAAAGCGGGGAGCTGTTTTTT.

The chain employs TRBV29-1 and TRBJ1-4; 10 bases line up with TRBD1. The CDR3 loop spans 12 amino acids. Germline V lookup: CDR1 SQVTM, CDR2 ANQGSEA. The junction had 12 bases not matched to a gene; V was cut back by 6 bases and J by 17 bases. CDR3 bases: TGCAGCGTCGAAATCGGGACAGGGGTCGGATTTTTT. It translates to CSVEIGTGVGFF.

The chain employs TRBV9 and TRBJ1-6, with a possible D match to TRBD1 (5 bases). The CDR3 consists of 13 residues. Germline CDR1 SGDLS, CDR2 YYNGEE. V lost 3 bases and J 10 bases, leaving 11 bases between the germline ends. The CDR3 DNA is TGTGCCAGCAGCGGAGGGGACGGATCACCCCTCCACTTT. This gives the protein CASSGGDGSPLHF.

The chain combines TRBV2 with TRBJ2-7; 10 bases align to TRBD2. Germline V CDR1 and CDR2: SNHLY, FYNNEI. Trimming removed 5 bases from V and 2 bases from J; junction bases left unmatched: 6. The CDR3 is 15 residues long. The CDR3, as DNA: TGTGCCAGCAGTCCGCAGCGGGGGGGAACCTACGAGCAGTACTTC. It translates to CASSPQRGGTYEQYF.

V gene TRBV6-5 combines with J gene TRBJ2-1; D is possibly TRBD1 (5 bases). Trimming stripped 4 bases from V and 2 bases from J, with 12 bases between. In germline, CDR1 is MNHEY, CDR2 SVGAGI. CDR3 length equals 15 residues. DNA for the CDR3: TGTGCCAGCAGTTCCCAGGGATCCCCCTACAATGAGCAGTTCTTC. Translation gives CASSSQGSPYNEQFF.

The genes are TRBV6-6 and TRBJ1-2; 8 bases match TRBD1. Trimming at V came to 6 bases and at J to 6 bases, leaving 9 bases not matched to a gene. Germline values: CDR1 MNHNY, CDR2 SVGAGI (reference sequence). This CDR3 region has 14 residues. The CDR3 bases are TGTGCCAGCAGGCAACAGGGGGTGCGCGATGGCTACACCTTC. It codes for CASRQQGVRDGYTF.